This TCR beta chain was documented in a study of blood T cells in healthy people across ages. Per-sample yields of isolated PBMCs were at least 7 million. A second about 6 to 11 cycle PCR used barcoded and J-beta primers. TCRdb recomputed calls from the 5' RACE reads with MiXCR, one row per CDR3 protein. Of hundreds of thousands of distinct CDR3 sequences in the sample, about 48% are singletons; the top ten hold roughly 12%. Sequencing was done on a sample of blood. This sequence was found in a man in his thirties or forties in good health.

CDR3 region: CASSLDLMGSVSYNEQFF. For the CDR3, the DNA is TGTGCCAGCAGCTTAGATCTGATGGGTTCCGTGTCCTACAATGAGCAGTTCTTC. The V gene is TRBV11-3, the J gene TRBJ2-1; D not certain. Germline assignment: CDR1 SGHNT and CDR2 YENEEA. With 0 bases removed from V and 1 base from J, the gap between germline ends came to 16 bases. This CDR3 comprises 18 residues.